These 7 T cell receptor beta chains share one sample of origin, sequenced in a study of neurological immune-mediated disorders. Each CDR3 protein gets one entry after TCRdb re-called the 5' RACE reads with MiXCR. The sample includes 28,000 or so distinct CDR3 sequences, about 16% of them seen just once. Material: PBMCs. The receptors derive from a man between 65 and 85 years old in good health.

This clonotype was recorded many times. CDR3 residues: CASSEFYRVEQYF. In DNA, the CDR3 is TGCGCCAGCAGTGAGTTTTACAGGGTAGAGCAGTACTTC. The gene calls are TRBV10-2 and TRBJ2-7; TRBD1 is a possible D gene (6 bases). This CDR3 is built from 13 residues. V lost 1 base and J 7 bases, leaving 11 bases between the germline ends. The germline CDR1 and CDR2 sequences are WSHSY and SAAADI.

This clonotype was detected many times. The gene calls are TRBV5-1 and TRBJ2-1, with 7 bases lining up with TRBD2. With 0 bases clipped from V and 7 bases from J, the junction kept 10 bases outside the gene matches. Per the germline V gene, CDR1 is SGHRS and CDR2 is YFSETQ. The CDR3 is 16 residues long. CDR3 sequence: CASSLGARDYENEQFF. The CDR3 nucleotides read TGCGCCAGCAGCTTGGGAGCCCGGGACTACGAGAATGAGCAGTTCTTC.

The genes are TRBV4-3 and TRBJ2-1; perhaps TRBD2 as D (6 bases). CDR1 and CDR2 from the germline V gene are LGHNA and YSLEER. The CDR3 is 15 amino acids. The V end was cut by 2 bases, the J end by 4 bases, with 12 bases between. CDR3 protein: CASSQLATSYNEQFF. The CDR3 DNA sequence: TGCGCCAGCAGCCAACTAGCGACCAGTTACAATGAGCAGTTCTTC.

This clonotype showed up many times. The DNA for the CDR3 is TGTGCCAGCAGTGGGGTAGGGGTGGCCGAGCAGTACTTC. Translation gives CASSGVGVAEQYF. The gene calls are TRBV2 and TRBJ2-7, with D perhaps TRBD1 (5 bases). The CDR3 is made up of 13 amino acids. Germline CDR1 SNHLY, CDR2 FYNNEI. Between the trimmed V and J ends, which lost 4 bases and 6 bases, there was a span of 13 bases.

The gene calls are TRBV12-3 or TRBV12-4 and TRBJ2-7; TRBD2 matches at 13 bases. The CDR3 contains 14 residues. With 8 bases clipped from V and 8 bases from J, the junction kept 9 bases outside the gene matches. This CDR3 reads CASGTTSGRYKQYF. CDR3 nucleotides: TGTGCCAGCGGGACGACTAGCGGGAGGTACAAGCAGTACTTC.

This clonotype was detected many times. CDR3 protein: CASSSTQTLTYEQYF. The DNA of the CDR3 is TGTGCCAGCAGTTCGACTCAGACACTCACCTACGAGCAGTACTTC. The chain couples TRBV12-3 or TRBV12-4 to TRBJ2-7, with unresolved D. This CDR3 is built from 15 residues. The ends were cut back, 4 bases at V and 2 bases at J, with 15 bases in the middle.

This clonotype has a count of ten or more. The rearrangement links TRBV20-1 to TRBJ2-1; 7 bases are a match to TRBD2. The CDR3 totals 13 residues. V lost 8 bases, J lost 2 bases, and 6 bases stayed unmatched. Germline loops: CDR1 DFQATT, CDR2 SNEGSKA (reference sequence). CDR3 nucleotides: TGCAGTTACAGCGGGGAGACCTACAATGAGCAGTTCTTC. Translating gives CSYSGETYNEQFF.